A selection of T cell receptor beta chains follows, all from one sample in a study of blood T cells in healthy people across ages. Each CDR3 protein gets one entry after TCRdb re-called the 5' RACE reads with MiXCR. The sample consists of about 640,000 distinct CDR3 sequences, under 65% of them appearing once. Sequencing was done on a sample of blood. These receptors all come from a man in his sixties in good health. Both conserved end residues are part of each CDR3. Some rows mark clone size as missing; the rest say once, few, many or name a class of expanded clone.

j_call: TRBJ1-2; clone_size: NA; v_call: TRBV5-1; cdr3_aa: CASSFGHGATNYGYTF
j_call: TRBJ2-5; clone_size: many; v_call: TRBV20-1; cdr3_aa: CRVSRTSGQETQYF
j_call: TRBJ1-2; clone_size: NA; v_call: TRBV3-1; cdr3_aa: CASSQDRPECGYTF
j_call: TRBJ2-1; clone_size: NA; v_call: TRBV6-1; cdr3_aa: CASSVRDSSYEQFF
j_call: TRBJ2-3; clone_size: NA; v_call: TRBV29-1; cdr3_aa: CSVEDRLRGGRNTDTQYF
j_call: TRBJ2-1; clone_size: NA; v_call: TRBV6-2/TRBV6-3; cdr3_aa: CASSIQGSSYNEQFF
j_call: TRBJ2-6; clone_size: NA; v_call: TRBV3-1; cdr3_aa: CASSQEDGGSGANVPTF
j_call: TRBJ2-6; clone_size: few; v_call: TRBV6-1; cdr3_aa: CASSAGGAFSGANVLTF
j_call: TRBJ2-6; clone_size: NA; v_call: TRBV3-1; cdr3_aa: CASGFSSGANVLTF
j_call: TRBJ2-5; clone_size: NA; v_call: TRBV5-1; cdr3_aa: CASSLGTGGPYNEQYF
j_call: TRBJ2-3; clone_size: NA; v_call: TRBV4-2; cdr3_aa: CASSQEGRGATDTQYF
j_call: TRBJ2-1; clone_size: NA; v_call: TRBV12-3/TRBV12-4; cdr3_aa: CATGGIGEQFF
j_call: TRBJ2-5; clone_size: NA; v_call: TRBV5-1; cdr3_aa: CASSLVMGEYQETQYF
j_call: TRBJ2-7; clone_size: NA; v_call: TRBV29-1; cdr3_aa: CNVEVQASYEQYF
j_call: TRBJ2-5; clone_size: NA; v_call: TRBV24-1; cdr3_aa: CATSDSAQPMTQYF
j_call: TRBJ2-5; clone_size: once; v_call: TRBV5-1; cdr3_aa: CASNPRGQGRETQYF
j_call: TRBJ2-3; clone_size: NA; v_call: TRBV10-3; cdr3_aa: CAISGLAGAVDTQYF
j_call: TRBJ1-4; clone_size: NA; v_call: TRBV3-1; cdr3_aa: CASSQALTGANEKLFF
j_call: TRBJ2-5; clone_size: NA; v_call: TRBV12-3/TRBV12-4; cdr3_aa: CASSLGTSPLETQYF
j_call: TRBJ2-3; clone_size: few; v_call: TRBV4-2; cdr3_aa: CASSPVDSLLPSTDTQYF
j_call: TRBJ2-5; clone_size: NA; v_call: TRBV20-1; cdr3_aa: CSAAGRAGETQYF
j_call: TRBJ2-5; clone_size: few; v_call: TRBV5-1; cdr3_aa: CASSLLRLQETQYF
j_call: TRBJ2-6; clone_size: NA; v_call: TRBV27; cdr3_aa: CASSRERGSGANVLTF
j_call: TRBJ2-7; clone_size: once; v_call: TRBV20-1; cdr3_aa: CSARSSGGAYEQYF
j_call: TRBJ2-5; clone_size: NA; v_call: TRBV7-2; cdr3_aa: CASSPGQHQETQYF
j_call: TRBJ1-2; clone_size: few; v_call: TRBV6-2/TRBV6-3; cdr3_aa: CASFPSAGQELYGYTF
j_call: TRBJ2-5; clone_size: NA; v_call: TRBV10-3; cdr3_aa: CAISRDRETQYF
j_call: TRBJ2-3; clone_size: NA; v_call: TRBV29-1; cdr3_aa: CSGGQFTTDTQYF
j_call: NA; clone_size: NA; v_call: TRBV7-2; cdr3_aa: CASSLSGLADNEQYF
j_call: TRBJ2-5; clone_size: once; v_call: TRBV11-2; cdr3_aa: CANSRRGTVLQETQYF
j_call: TRBJ1-2; clone_size: NA; v_call: TRBV2; cdr3_aa: CASTRNRGGYTF
j_call: TRBJ2-5; clone_size: few; v_call: TRBV7-2; cdr3_aa: CASSPGQGSETQYF
j_call: TRBJ2-3; clone_size: few; v_call: TRBV24-1; cdr3_aa: CATSLPPGTGDTQYF
j_call: TRBJ2-7; clone_size: once; v_call: TRBV29-1; cdr3_aa: CSVGTSGTYEQYF
j_call: TRBJ2-1; clone_size: NA; v_call: TRBV15; cdr3_aa: CATSREQGYEQFF
j_call: TRBJ2-7; clone_size: NA; v_call: TRBV2; cdr3_aa: CASSRDGGAYDEQYF
j_call: TRBJ2-7; clone_size: NA; v_call: TRBV20-1; cdr3_aa: CSASKGQGRYEQYF
j_call: TRBJ1-4; clone_size: NA; v_call: TRBV11-2; cdr3_aa: CASSLAQGGGTREKLFF
j_call: TRBJ2-7; clone_size: once; v_call: TRBV6-5; cdr3_aa: CASSYSGRAPYYEQYF
j_call: TRBJ2-1; clone_size: few; v_call: TRBV13; cdr3_aa: CASSPTGLREQFF
j_call: TRBJ2-5; clone_size: NA; v_call: TRBV9; cdr3_aa: CASSVGIGPIQETQYF
j_call: TRBJ1-2; clone_size: NA; v_call: TRBV4-2; cdr3_aa: CASSQDEGRPYGYTF
j_call: TRBJ2-5; clone_size: few; v_call: TRBV20-1; cdr3_aa: CSAPGPTVTQYF
j_call: TRBJ2-4; clone_size: NA; v_call: TRBV14; cdr3_aa: CASSLNGGGANIQYF
j_call: TRBJ2-1; clone_size: NA; v_call: TRBV6-1; cdr3_aa: CASSRGGSLGYNEQFF
j_call: TRBJ2-5; clone_size: NA; v_call: TRBV4-1; cdr3_aa: CASSQGHGPDKNEQYF
j_call: TRBJ1-6; clone_size: NA; v_call: TRBV12-3/TRBV12-4; cdr3_aa: CASNPGTPNSPLHF
j_call: TRBJ1-2; clone_size: NA; v_call: TRBV7-2; cdr3_aa: CASSLSLGIHGYTF
j_call: TRBJ2-6; clone_size: NA; v_call: TRBV6-6; cdr3_aa: CASTIGTGSSGADVLTF
j_call: TRBJ2-5; clone_size: NA; v_call: TRBV29-1; cdr3_aa: CSVADAWETQYF
j_call: TRBJ2-3; clone_size: NA; v_call: TRBV2; cdr3_aa: CASSDLGTRTDTQYF
j_call: TRBJ2-1; clone_size: NA; v_call: TRBV14; cdr3_aa: CASSRSRGGPGEQFF
j_call: TRBJ2-5; clone_size: few; v_call: TRBV4-2; cdr3_aa: CASSQVAGKETQYF
j_call: TRBJ2-1; clone_size: NA; v_call: TRBV18; cdr3_aa: CASSPGLAGSEQFF
j_call: TRBJ1-2; clone_size: NA; v_call: TRBV7-2; cdr3_aa: CASSLADTGPYGYTF
j_call: TRBJ2-6; clone_size: NA; v_call: TRBV28; cdr3_aa: CASSLLGVLTF
j_call: TRBJ2-4; clone_size: NA; v_call: TRBV12-3/TRBV12-4; cdr3_aa: CASSPGPRGKNIQYF
j_call: TRBJ1-6; clone_size: NA; v_call: TRBV6-5; cdr3_aa: CASSPEGGRINSPLHF
j_call: TRBJ2-1; clone_size: NA; v_call: TRBV10-3; cdr3_aa: CAISDRGGKNEQFF